These T cell receptor beta chains were read from a single sample in a study of control samples from healthy donors and cancer patients. Clones were read by immunoSEQ multiplex PCR, and TCRdb kept only the in-frame ones, dropping some. The repertoire holds about 77,000 clones, with around 94% as singletons. The sequencing sample was made of blood. These receptors were taken from a woman aged 55 to 70 in good health. Each CDR3 is given with its conserved first and last residue. The order of the fields is V gene, J gene, clone size, D gene, CDR3 DNA, CDR3 protein. The D gene is left open where the match is weak. Clone size is shown for a subset of rows, as once, few, many or a class of expanded clone.

V: TRBV30; J: TRBJ1-6; size: .; D: .; DNA: TGTGCCTGGAGTTCACAAGCCAATTCACCCCTCCACTTT; CDR3: CAWSSQANSPLHF
V: TRBV28; J: TRBJ2-5; size: .; D: TRBD1; DNA: TGTGCCAGCAGTTTAGCGACAGGGGGCAAGAGATTGCAAGAGACCCAGTACTTC; CDR3: CASSLATGGKRLQETQYF
V: TRBV6-2/TRBV6-3; J: TRBJ2-5; size: .; D: TRBD2; DNA: TGTGCCAGCAGTTACGCGGGACTAGCGGGAGGGCCATGGTTCCAAGAGACCCAGTACTTC; CDR3: CASSYAGLAGGPWFQETQYF
V: TRBV5-1; J: TRBJ2-1; size: .; D: .; DNA: TGCGCCAGCAGCTTGTTAGGGCAGGGGGGCTACAATGAGCAGTTCTTC; CDR3: CASSLLGQGGYNEQFF
V: TRBV11-2; J: TRBJ2-7; size: few; D: .; DNA: TGTGCCAGCAGCAGGTGGTCCTACGAGCAGTACTTC; CDR3: CASSRWSYEQYF
V: TRBV6-5; J: TRBJ1-2; size: .; D: TRBD1; DNA: TGTGCCAGCAGTTACTCTTCCGGACAGGGAAGCTACACCTTC; CDR3: CASSYSSGQGSYTF
V: TRBV28; J: TRBJ1-5; size: .; D: .; DNA: TGTGCCAGCAGTTTATCGGGGTACGGCAATCAGCCCCAGCATTTT; CDR3: CASSLSGYGNQPQHF
V: TRBV28; J: TRBJ2-4; size: .; D: TRBD2; DNA: TGTGCCAGCAGCAAACTAGCGGGAGGGCCCAAAAACATTCAGTACTTC; CDR3: CASSKLAGGPKNIQYF
V: TRBV15; J: TRBJ1-1; size: .; D: .; DNA: TGTGCCACCAGCAGACTTGGGCGGGGTTCGTTTGAAGCTTTCTTT; CDR3: CATSRLGRGSFEAFF
V: TRBV9; J: TRBJ2-1; size: .; D: .; DNA: TGTGCCAGCAGTTGGGGACTCGCCTACAATGAGCAGTTCTTC; CDR3: CASSWGLAYNEQFF
V: TRBV7-8; J: TRBJ2-7; size: few; D: TRBD2; DNA: TGTGCCAGCAGCTTAAGACTAGCGGAGCAGTACTTC; CDR3: CASSLRLAEQYF
V: TRBV19; J: TRBJ2-1; size: .; D: .; DNA: TGTGCCAGTAGTATACGACCGACGAATGAGCAGTTCTTC; CDR3: CASSIRPTNEQFF
V: TRBV28; J: TRBJ1-5; size: once; D: .; DNA: TGTGCCAGCAGTAGACGGCGGGACAATCAGCCCCAGCATTTT; CDR3: CASSRRRDNQPQHF
V: TRBV10-3; J: TRBJ2-3; size: once; D: TRBD2; DNA: TGTGCCATCAGTGGAACTAGCGGGAGGGCTGGGGATCCCGGAGCGCAGTATTTT; CDR3: CAISGTSGRAGDPGAQYF
V: TRBV5-4; J: TRBJ2-1; size: .; D: .; DNA: TGTGCCAGCAGCACTCAGGCGGCTACTTTAGAGCAGTTCTTC; CDR3: CASSTQAATLEQFF
V: TRBV28; J: TRBJ1-2; size: .; D: .; DNA: TGTGCCAGCAGTTTCGTAGGGGAGGGCTATGGCTACACCTTC; CDR3: CASSFVGEGYGYTF
V: TRBV20-1; J: TRBJ2-1; size: .; D: .; DNA: TGCAGTGCTAGTACCCCTTCGGGAGTAAGCAATGAGCAGTTCTTC; CDR3: CSASTPSGVSNEQFF
V: TRBV4-2; J: TRBJ2-5; size: .; D: .; DNA: TGTGCCAGCAGCCAAGGAAGGCAAGAGACCCAGTACTTC; CDR3: CASSQGRQETQYF
V: TRBV5-1; J: TRBJ1-3; size: .; D: TRBD1; DNA: TGCGCCAGCAGCTGGGGACAGGGAAACACCATATATTTT; CDR3: CASSWGQGNTIYF
V: TRBV7-9; J: TRBJ1-1; size: .; D: .; DNA: TGTGCCAGCAGCTTAGCAACGGGAGGGAACACTGAAGCTTTCTTT; CDR3: CASSLATGGNTEAFF
V: TRBV18; J: TRBJ2-7; size: .; D: TRBD1; DNA: TGTGCCAGCTCACCGATTGGGACAGGGACGTACGAGCAGTACTTC; CDR3: CASSPIGTGTYEQYF
V: TRBV6-5; J: TRBJ2-1; size: .; D: TRBD2; DNA: TGTGCCAGCAGTACCGGGACTAGCGGTACCAATGAGCAGTTCTTC; CDR3: CASSTGTSGTNEQFF
V: TRBV30; J: TRBJ1-1; size: .; D: .; DNA: TGTGCCTGGAGTGTACGTCTCCAAGAAGCTTTCTTT; CDR3: CAWSVRLQEAFF
V: TRBV27; J: TRBJ1-6; size: few; D: .; DNA: TGTGCCAGCAGTTCTTTAAATAATTCACCCCTCCACTTT; CDR3: CASSSLNNSPLHF
V: TRBV6-5; J: TRBJ1-1; size: .; D: TRBD1; DNA: TGTGCCAGCAGTTACTCGGACAGGACCTTTGAAGCTTTCTTT; CDR3: CASSYSDRTFEAFF
V: TRBV3-1/TRBV3-2; J: TRBJ2-7; size: .; D: TRBD2; DNA: TGTGCCAGCAGCCAAGGACTAGCGGGTTTCTCCTACGAGCAGTACTTC; CDR3: CASSQGLAGFSYEQYF
V: TRBV5-1; J: TRBJ2-7; size: .; D: TRBD2; DNA: TGCGCCAGCAGCTTGGCTAGCGGGAGAGGTGAGCAGTACTTC; CDR3: CASSLASGRGEQYF
V: TRBV6-4; J: TRBJ1-2; size: .; D: .; DNA: TGTGCCAGCAGCCAAGGATCCAAAAACTATGGCTACACCTTC; CDR3: CASSQGSKNYGYTF
V: TRBV3-1/TRBV3-2; J: TRBJ1-1; size: .; D: .; DNA: TGTGCCAGCAGCCAAGAACAGGGTCTGGGTGCGGCTTTCTTT; CDR3: CASSQEQGLGAAFF
V: TRBV9; J: TRBJ2-7; size: once; D: TRBD2; DNA: TGTGCCAGCAGCGTAGGTGCAGCGGGAGGCCCCTACGAGCAGTACTTC; CDR3: CASSVGAAGGPYEQYF
V: TRBV11-3; J: TRBJ2-3; size: .; D: TRBD1; DNA: TGTGCCAGCAGCCCCCACAGGGGCTCAGATACGCAGTATTTT; CDR3: CASSPHRGSDTQYF
V: TRBV5-1; J: TRBJ2-5; size: .; D: TRBD2; DNA: TGCGCCAGCAGCTTGTCAGCGGGAGGGCCGGGGACCCAGTACTTC; CDR3: CASSLSAGGPGTQYF
V: TRBV3-1/TRBV3-2; J: TRBJ2-5; size: .; D: .; DNA: TGTGCCAGCAGCCGACGAAGACAGTGGGGAGAGACCCAGTACTTC; CDR3: CASSRRRQWGETQYF
V: TRBV3-1/TRBV3-2; J: TRBJ2-7; size: .; D: .; DNA: TGTGCCAGCAGCCAAGAAGGGTTATCGCCCTACGAGCAGTACTTC; CDR3: CASSQEGLSPYEQYF
V: TRBV3-1/TRBV3-2; J: TRBJ2-1; size: few; D: .; DNA: TGTGCCAGCAGCCAAGATAGGGGGAGTCGATATAATGAGCAGTTCTTC; CDR3: CASSQDRGSRYNEQFF
V: TRBV6-6; J: TRBJ1-1; size: .; D: TRBD1; DNA: TGTGCCAGCAGTTATGTAGGGGGCGACACTGAAGCTTTCTTT; CDR3: CASSYVGGDTEAFF
V: TRBV29-1; J: TRBJ2-3; size: .; D: TRBD1; DNA: TGCAGCGTTGCCCCGGGACAGAGCACAGATACGCAGTATTTT; CDR3: CSVAPGQSTDTQYF
V: TRBV3-1/TRBV3-2; J: TRBJ1-1; size: .; D: .; DNA: TGTGCCAGCAGCCAAGATGGGGCAGAGACGAACACTGAAGCTTTCTTT; CDR3: CASSQDGAETNTEAFF
V: TRBV28; J: TRBJ1-4; size: once; D: .; DNA: TGTGCCAGCATGAGCGCCAACAATGAAAAACTGTTTTTT; CDR3: CASMSANNEKLFF
V: TRBV25-1; J: TRBJ1-1; size: few; D: .; DNA: TGTGCCAGCAGTGATCCGCGGACAGCGAACACTGAAGCTTTCTTT; CDR3: CASSDPRTANTEAFF
V: TRBV28; J: TRBJ2-7; size: .; D: .; DNA: TGTGCCAGCAGTCCCGCCGGATTGACTTCCGGCAACGAGCAGTACTTC; CDR3: CASSPAGLTSGNEQYF
V: TRBV2; J: TRBJ1-5; size: .; D: TRBD1; DNA: TGTGCCAGCATGGACAGGGGTGGTCAGCCCCAGCATTTT; CDR3: CASMDRGGQPQHF
V: TRBV6-5; J: TRBJ1-1; size: .; D: TRBD1; DNA: TGTGCCAGCAGTTCGATAGGGAACCGGGACAGGGGTGCTTTCTTT; CDR3: CASSSIGNRDRGAFF
V: TRBV5-6; J: TRBJ2-7; size: .; D: .; DNA: TGTGCCAGCAGCTTGATCGACGAGCAGTACTTC; CDR3: CASSLIDEQYF
V: TRBV28; J: TRBJ1-4; size: .; D: .; DNA: TGTGCCAGCAGTCTTCCGAATGAAAAACTGTTTTTT; CDR3: CASSLPNEKLFF
V: TRBV21-1; J: TRBJ1-6; size: .; D: .; DNA: TGTGCCAGCACCGCAGGCCTAGCGGGATCACCCCTCCACTTT; CDR3: CASTAGLAGSPLHF
V: TRBV7-9; J: TRBJ2-2; size: .; D: TRBD2; DNA: TGTGCCAGCAGCTTAGGCGGGAGGGCCGACGGGGAGCTGTTTTTT; CDR3: CASSLGGRADGELFF
V: TRBV19; J: TRBJ2-5; size: .; D: TRBD2; DNA: TGTGCCAGTAGTTTGGGACTAGCGGGAGTGGAGACCCAGTACTTC; CDR3: CASSLGLAGVETQYF
V: TRBV28; J: TRBJ2-7; size: once; D: .; DNA: TGTGCCAGCATCCCCCTCTGGGCGGGTTTTCACGAGCAGTACTTC; CDR3: CASIPLWAGFHEQYF
V: TRBV5-8; J: TRBJ2-7; size: once; D: TRBD2; DNA: TGTGCCAGCAGCTTGCATACCGGACTAGCGGAGTACGAGCAGTACTTC; CDR3: CASSLHTGLAEYEQYF
V: TRBV5-5; J: TRBJ2-7; size: .; D: TRBD1; DNA: TGTGCCAGCAGCTGGACGACAGGGGCAAAGAACGAGCAGTACTTC; CDR3: CASSWTTGAKNEQYF
V: TRBV18; J: TRBJ1-1; size: .; D: TRBD1; DNA: TGTGCCAGCTCACCTAGTCGAGACCCAAGACAGGGTTTCACTGAAGCTTTCTTT; CDR3: CASSPSRDPRQGFTEAFF
V: TRBV19; J: TRBJ1-6; size: once; D: .; DNA: TGTGCCAGTAGTATAGACCCGGTGGGGGTCGGGAATTCACCCCTCCACTTT; CDR3: CASSIDPVGVGNSPLHF
V: TRBV6-5; J: TRBJ2-4; size: once; D: .; DNA: TGTGCCAGCAGTTACTCGAGGGGCCAGATTAAAAACATTCAGTACTTC; CDR3: CASSYSRGQIKNIQYF
V: TRBV7-2; J: TRBJ1-3; size: .; D: TRBD1; DNA: TGTGCCAGCAGCTTCACAGGGGGCCCTGGAAACACCATATATTTT; CDR3: CASSFTGGPGNTIYF
V: TRBV6-5; J: TRBJ1-2; size: .; D: .; DNA: TGTGCCAGCAGAAGTATGAACTATGGCTACACCTTC; CDR3: CASRSMNYGYTF
V: TRBV28; J: TRBJ1-3; size: .; D: TRBD1; DNA: TGTGCCAGCAGCACACAGGGGTGGGGAAACACCATATATTTT; CDR3: CASSTQGWGNTIYF
V: TRBV4-2; J: TRBJ1-4; size: .; D: .; DNA: TGTGCCAGCAGCCAAGTGGGGATTGGTATTGAAAAACTGTTTTTT; CDR3: CASSQVGIGIEKLFF
V: TRBV6-8; J: TRBJ2-3; size: .; D: TRBD2; DNA: TGTGCCAGCAGTGGACTAGCGAGTGATGGCGCAGATACGCAGTATTTT; CDR3: CASSGLASDGADTQYF